The 5 T cell receptor beta chains given below trace back to one sample, sequenced in a study of cytomegalovirus exposure and HLA in healthy donors. In the PCR, 60 Vbeta and 13 Jbeta primers were used. Sequenced by immunoSEQ multiplex PCR; TCRdb stores in-frame clones only, minus some. Among 150,000 or so clones listed, over 65% were seen once. Source material: PBMCs. These receptors originate from a man between 18 and 35 years old in good health and CMV-seropositive.

The J gene is TRBJ1-1, the V gene TRBV6-5; D uncertain. Germline V gives CDR1 MNHEY, CDR2 SVGAGI. V was shortened by 4 bases and J by 0 bases, with 6 bases between the two germline ends. CDR3 size: 13 residues. The CDR3 loop reads CASSSPVNTEAFF. The CDR3 nucleotides read TGTGCCAGCAGTTCTCCAGTGAACACTGAAGCTTTCTTT.

This chain joins TRBV7-6 and TRBJ1-1; D might be TRBD1 (6 bases). CDR3 length equals 13 residues. With 5 bases removed from V and 1 base from J, the gap between germline ends came to 8 bases. Germline V gene data show CDR1 as SGHVS and CDR2 as FNYEAQ. In DNA, the CDR3 is TGTGCCAGCAGCAGGGGACAGAACACTGAAGCTTTCTTT. It encodes CASSRGQNTEAFF.

The sample holds one count of this clone. The genes are TRBV7-8 and TRBJ2-1; D call uncertain. V gave up 5 bases and J gave up 3 bases, with 20 bases separating them. The germline CDR1 and CDR2 sequences are SGHVS and FQNEAQ. The CDR3 covers 17 residues. This CDR3 reads CASSLNKEQSYYNEQFF. CDR3 DNA sequence: TGTGCCAGCAGCCTAAACAAAGAACAGTCGTACTACAATGAGCAGTTCTTC.

The V gene is TRBV6-5, the J gene TRBJ2-7; D might be TRBD2 (6 bases). Germline-derived CDR1 and CDR2 are MNHEY and SVGAGI. Trimming shortened V by 6 bases and J by 7 bases, and 16 bases separated the two germline ends. The CDR3 covers 13 residues. The CDR3: CASSSGLVPEQYF. CDR3 DNA: TGTGCCAGCAGCTCGGGACTCGTGCCGGAGCAGTACTTC.

This clone was recorded only once. The chain joins TRBV5-4 to TRBJ2-5; 8 bases map to TRBD1. CDR3 length: 14 residues. Looked up from germline, CDR1 is SGHNT and CDR2 is YYREEE (reference sequence). V lost 4 bases to trimming and J lost 2 bases; unmatched junction nucleotides: 4. The CDR3 DNA reads as TGTGCCAGCAGCCGGGACAGGCATCAAGAGACCCAGTACTTC. It encodes CASSRDRHQETQYF.